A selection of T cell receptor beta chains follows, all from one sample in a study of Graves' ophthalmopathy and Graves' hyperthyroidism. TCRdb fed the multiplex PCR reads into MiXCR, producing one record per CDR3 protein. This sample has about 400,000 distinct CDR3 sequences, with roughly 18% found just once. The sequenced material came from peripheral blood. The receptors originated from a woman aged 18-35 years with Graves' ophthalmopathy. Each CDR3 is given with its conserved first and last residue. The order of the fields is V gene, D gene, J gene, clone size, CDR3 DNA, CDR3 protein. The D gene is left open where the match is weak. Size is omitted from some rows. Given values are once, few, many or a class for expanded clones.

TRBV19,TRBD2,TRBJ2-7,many,TGTGCCAGTAGTCCCCTCCTAGCGGGAGCTGGGAGGGGGTACGAGCAGTACTTC,CASSPLLAGAGRGYEQYF
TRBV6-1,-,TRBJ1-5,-,TGTGCCAGCAGTACAGCCAATCAGCCCCAGCATTTT,CASSTANQPQHF
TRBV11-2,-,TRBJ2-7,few,TGTGCCAGCAAAGAGGGCATCCACGAGCAGTACTTC,CASKEGIHEQYF
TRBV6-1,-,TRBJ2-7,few,TGTGCCAGCACTCCGGTAGGGGTTCTCCTCTACGAGCAGTACTTC,CASTPVGVLLYEQYF
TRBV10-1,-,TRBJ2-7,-,TGCGCCAGCGCAGGGGAAGGCGAGCAGTACTTC,CASAGEGEQYF
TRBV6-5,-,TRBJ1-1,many,TGTGCCAGCATCCGTGTGACTGAAGCTTTCTTT,CASIRVTEAFF
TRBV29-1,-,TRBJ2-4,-,TGCAGCGTTGCCGGGACTCTGACCAAAAACATTCAGTACTTC,CSVAGTLTKNIQYF
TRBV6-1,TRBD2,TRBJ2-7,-,TGTGCCAGCAGTGAAGTACTAGCGGGCGCCCCCTACGAGCAGTACTTC,CASSEVLAGAPYEQYF
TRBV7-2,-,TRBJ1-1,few,TGTGCCAGCAGCTTAAGTCAGATAAACACTGAAGCTTTCTTT,CASSLSQINTEAFF
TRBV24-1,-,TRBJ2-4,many,TGTGCCACCAGTGATCCCCGGGGAGGTCGGGACATTCAGTACTTC,CATSDPRGGRDIQYF
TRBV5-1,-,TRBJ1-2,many,TGCGCCAGCAGCGCCCTCGGCGTTACCCATGGCTACACCTTC,CASSALGVTHGYTF
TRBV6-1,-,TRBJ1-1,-,TGTGCCAGCAGTAGGCCACGGTCCACTGAAGCTTTCTTT,CASSRPRSTEAFF
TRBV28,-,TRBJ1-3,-,TGTGCCAGCAGTTTACGGGGAATGCGAGGAAACACCATATATTTT,CASSLRGMRGNTIYF
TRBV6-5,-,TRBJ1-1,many,TGTGCCAGCAGTTATAGCGGGCGAGGCAGCACTGAAGCTTTCTTT,CASSYSGRGSTEAFF
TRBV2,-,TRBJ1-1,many,TGTGCCAGGGAACGGGGGCGGAACACTGAAGCTTTCTTT,CARERGRNTEAFF
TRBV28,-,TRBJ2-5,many,TGTGCCAGCAAGGTTACGGGGTTCCGACAGACCCAGTACTTC,CASKVTGFRQTQYF
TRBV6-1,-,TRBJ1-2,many,TGTGCCAGCAGCAACGGGGGGGCTTGGGGCTACACCTTC,CASSNGGAWGYTF
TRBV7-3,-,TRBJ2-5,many,TGTGCCAGCAGCTTAACGGGGGGGCGGGAGACCCAGTACTTC,CASSLTGGRETQYF
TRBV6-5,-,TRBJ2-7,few,TGTGCCAGCAGTTACTCGATGGGGTTCGAGCAGTACTTC,CASSYSMGFEQYF
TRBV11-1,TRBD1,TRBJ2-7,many,TGTGCCAGCAGCTTAGCGACGGGACAGGGTACCTACGAGCAGTACTTC,CASSLATGQGTYEQYF
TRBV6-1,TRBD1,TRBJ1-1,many,TGTGCCAGCACCCATTTGGACAGGGTCGGCACTGAAGCTTTCTTT,CASTHLDRVGTEAFF
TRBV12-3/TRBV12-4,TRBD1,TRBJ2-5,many,TGTGCCAGCAGTCCAGCACAGGGGGCACGAGAGACCCAGTACTTC,CASSPAQGARETQYF
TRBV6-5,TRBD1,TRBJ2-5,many,TGTGCCAGCAGTCCCCGACAGGGTTTGGGGGAGACCCAGTACTTC,CASSPRQGLGETQYF
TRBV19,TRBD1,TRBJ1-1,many,TGTGCCAGTAGCCGGACAGGGGCCCTGAACACTGAAGCTTTCTTT,CASSRTGALNTEAFF
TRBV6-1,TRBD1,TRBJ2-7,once,TGTGCCAGCAGAAGTAGCCCGGGACAGGGTACCGACGAGCAGTACTTC,CASRSSPGQGTDEQYF
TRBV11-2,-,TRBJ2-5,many,TGTGCCAGCAGCCTCGTAGGGGGGCGAGAGACCCAGTACTTC,CASSLVGGRETQYF
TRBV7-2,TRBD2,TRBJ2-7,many,TGTGCCACTGGGGGGACTAGGGTCTACGAGCAGTACTTC,CATGGTRVYEQYF
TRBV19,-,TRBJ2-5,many,TGTGCCAGTGGCCCCGGGACCTCAGGGACCCAGTACTTC,CASGPGTSGTQYF
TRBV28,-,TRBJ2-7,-,TGTGCCAGCAGTCTCGGAGGGGGCTACTACGAGCAGTACTTC,CASSLGGGYYEQYF
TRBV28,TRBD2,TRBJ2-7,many,TGTGCCAGCAGCAAAACAATCGGTCGCGGGAGGACAGCCTACGAGCAGTACTTC,CASSKTIGRGRTAYEQYF
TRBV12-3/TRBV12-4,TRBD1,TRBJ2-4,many,TGTGCCAGCAGTTCCCAGGAGACAGGGAACATTCAGTACTTC,CASSSQETGNIQYF
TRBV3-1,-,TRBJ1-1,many,TGTGCCAGCAGCCGTCCGACAGGTTTTAAGAACACTGAAGCTTTCTTT,CASSRPTGFKNTEAFF
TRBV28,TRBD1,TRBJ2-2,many,TGTGCCAGCAGATCGAGACGGGGACAGTCCACCGGGGAGCTGTTTTTT,CASRSRRGQSTGELFF
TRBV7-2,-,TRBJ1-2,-,TGTGCCAGCAGCTTAGGACAGAAGCCTAACTATGGCTACACCTTC,CASSLGQKPNYGYTF
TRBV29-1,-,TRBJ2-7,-,TGCAGCGTCACAACCGGGGCAGGACCCTACGAGCAGTACTTC,CSVTTGAGPYEQYF
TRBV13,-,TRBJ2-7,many,TGTGCCAGCAGCTCCGCGGGGCCCCACGAGCAGTACTTC,CASSSAGPHEQYF
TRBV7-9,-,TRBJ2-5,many,TGTGCCAGCAGCTTAGAATCGAGGACAGTCGCCCCCGACTTC,CASSLESRTVAPDF
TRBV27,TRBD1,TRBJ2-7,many,TGTGCCAGCAGTTTATGGGACAGGACCTACGAGCAGTACTTC,CASSLWDRTYEQYF
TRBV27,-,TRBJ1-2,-,TGTGCCAGCAGTTTGGACACCTCTAACTATGGCTACACCTTC,CASSLDTSNYGYTF
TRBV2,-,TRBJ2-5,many,TGTGCCAGCATCCCCCGAGGGGGACGGCAAGAGACCCAGTACTTC,CASIPRGGRQETQYF
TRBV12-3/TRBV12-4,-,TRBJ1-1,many,TGTGCCAGCATCGATGACAGACCAAACACTGAAGCTTTCTTT,CASIDDRPNTEAFF
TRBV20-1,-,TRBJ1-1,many,TGCAGTGCTAAAAAAGGAGGAGGGGCTTTCTTT,CSAKKGGGAFF
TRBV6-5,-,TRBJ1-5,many,TGTGCCAGCCGGGACTTGGACAATCAGCCCCAGCATTTT,CASRDLDNQPQHF
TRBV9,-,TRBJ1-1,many,TGTGCCAGCAGCCCCCGAGAAGTGGCGAACACTGAAGCTTTCTTT,CASSPREVANTEAFF
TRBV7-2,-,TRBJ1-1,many,TGTGCCAGCAGCTTAGCGGGCCAAGGGAACACTGAAGCTTTCTTT,CASSLAGQGNTEAFF
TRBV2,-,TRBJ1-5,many,TGTGCCAGCAGGACAGGATATAGCAATCAGCCCCAGCATTTT,CASRTGYSNQPQHF
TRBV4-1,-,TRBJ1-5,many,TGCGCCAGCAGCCAAGGGCAGGGAGTCGGTCAGCCCCAGCATTTT,CASSQGQGVGQPQHF
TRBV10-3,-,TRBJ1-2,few,TGTGCCATCAGCGAAAGAGGTCAGGGGTATGGCTACACCTTC,CAISERGQGYGYTF
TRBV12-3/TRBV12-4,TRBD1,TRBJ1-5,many,TGTGCCAGCAGTCGGGACAGGGTCCAGCCCCAGCATTTT,CASSRDRVQPQHF
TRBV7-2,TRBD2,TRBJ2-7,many,TGTGCCAGCAACTTAGCGGGGCAGGGGTTCCCCTACGAGCAGTACTTC,CASNLAGQGFPYEQYF
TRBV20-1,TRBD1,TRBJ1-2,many,TGCAGTGCTAGACCCCAACGGGACAGGGCCCTGTATGGCTACACCTTC,CSARPQRDRALYGYTF
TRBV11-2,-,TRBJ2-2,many,TGTGCCAGCAGCCGACGGACTTCCGCGAACACCGGGGAGCTGTTTTTT,CASSRRTSANTGELFF
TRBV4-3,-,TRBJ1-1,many,TGTGCCAGCAGTGTAACGGGGATGAACACTGAAGCTTTCTTT,CASSVTGMNTEAFF
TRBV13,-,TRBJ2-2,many,TGTGCCAGCGAGGTCGGGAGAGACACCGGGGAGCTGTTTTTT,CASEVGRDTGELFF
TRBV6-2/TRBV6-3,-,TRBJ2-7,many,TGTGCCAGCAAGCGAGCCCCCTACGAGCAGTACTTC,CASKRAPYEQYF